A single sample is the source of the 23 T cell receptor beta chains below, sequenced in a study of control samples from healthy donors and cancer patients (dated by TCRdb to the early 2020s). The method behind the library was the immunoSEQ multiplex PCR assay. TCRdb obtained this table from immuneACCESS and retained in-frame rearrangements with V and J assigned. These tables miss some clones; where compared with another copy, unresolved V genes account for less than half of the shortfall, and the remainder is unexplained. Present in this sample are approximately 150,000 clones, around 90% of which were seen just once. Of the sample, 3.2% is held by the ten largest clones. Sequenced material: blood. All receptors derive from a man between 25 and 39 years old in good health.

As to this clone: The sample has other DNA sequences that encode this CDR3 too. The chain links TRBV19 to TRBJ1-1; D gene unclear. Germline assignment: CDR1 LNHDA and CDR2 SQIVND (reference sequence). V lost 1 base to trimming and J lost 2 bases, with 2 bases between them. This CDR3 spans 12 amino acids. CDR3 sequence reads: CASSIGNTEAFF. For the CDR3, the DNA is TGTGCCAGTAGTATAGGAAACACTGAAGCTTTCTTT.

This clone has a single count. The chain combines TRBV10-2 with TRBJ1-2; D uncertain. The germline V gene has CDR1 WSHSY and CDR2 SAAADI. The CDR3 has 13 residues. The V end was cut by 4 bases, the J end by 9 bases, with 15 bases between. This chain's CDR3 is CASSGTGRMSYTF. The CDR3 DNA reads TGCGCCAGCAGTGGGACCGGACGGATGAGCTACACCTTC.

The chain couples TRBV5-1 to TRBJ2-3; D uncertain. The CDR3 has 14 amino acids. Trimming cost V 2 bases and J 2 bases, with 9 bases left between them. Looked up from germline, CDR1 is SGHRS and CDR2 is YFSETQ. The CDR3 is CASSFELSTDTQYF. The CDR3 region has the DNA TGCGCCAGCAGCTTCGAACTATCCACAGATACGCAGTATTTT.

This clone was detected once. The chain links TRBV3-1 (or the pseudogene TRBV3-2) to TRBJ1-2; TRBD1 aligns across 8 bases. This CDR3 is built from 15 residues. CDR1 LGHDT and CDR2 YNNKEL come from the germline V gene (reference sequence). Trimming took 3 bases from V and 4 from J; bases not matched to a gene: 7. For the CDR3, the DNA is TGTGCCAGCAGCCACAGACAGGGGCCCGGCTATGGCTACACCTTC. Translation gives CASSHRQGPGYGYTF.

The chain recombines TRBV30 with TRBJ2-1; D may correspond to TRBD1 or TRBD2 (5 bases each). Germline CDR1 is GTSNPN and CDR2 is SVGIG (reference sequence). The CDR3 spans 15 residues. Deletions cut 0 bases from V and 8 bases from J, with 17 bases between. The CDR3 here is CAWSVIPDRGDEQFF. The CDR3 nucleotides are TGTGCCTGGAGTGTAATCCCGGATAGGGGAGATGAGCAGTTCTTC.

The chain employs TRBV7-2 and TRBJ2-7, with TRBD2 identical over 7 bases. J was trimmed by 1 base and V by 5 bases; bases with no gene match: 5. This CDR3 comprises 14 residues. Germline V lookup: CDR1 SGHTA, CDR2 FQGNSA. This CDR3 reads CASSPIGGSYEQYF. The DNA of the CDR3 is TGTGCCAGCAGCCCCATCGGGGGGTCCTACGAGCAGTACTTC.

The chain couples TRBV7-8 to TRBJ2-7; D ambiguous. The V and J ends lost 0 bases and 3 bases respectively, with 6 bases between them. The CDR3 consists of 13 residues. CDR1 and CDR2 (germline): SGHVS, FQNEAQ. DNA for the CDR3: TGTGCCAGCAGCTTAGCGATCGACTACGAGCAGTACTTC. This sequence encodes CASSLAIDYEQYF.

The CDR3 DNA is TGCAGCGCGTATCAGGGGGGCACCGGGGAGCTGTTTTTT. Residues: CSAYQGGTGELFF. The J gene is TRBJ2-2, the V gene TRBV29-1; TRBD1 might be the D (7 bases). The CDR3 runs to 13 residues. Trimming left V 7 bases short and J 4 bases short, with 13 bases between. CDR1 is SQVTM, CDR2 ANQGSEA, per germline.

The chain couples TRBV10-3 to TRBJ2-1, with TRBD2 matching 16 bases. The CDR3 spans 18 residues. The germline gives CDR1 ENHRY, CDR2 SYGVKD. Trimming removed 4 bases from V and 6 bases from J; junction bases left unmatched: 9. This chain's CDR3 is CAISVPSGTSGGANEQFF. CDR3 DNA: TGTGCCATCAGTGTACCCTCCGGGACTAGCGGGGGGGCCAATGAGCAGTTCTTC.

The J gene is TRBJ2-3, the V gene TRBV7-2; TRBD2 matches at 8 bases. The CDR3 is made up of 17 amino acids. From germline, CDR1 is SGHTA and CDR2 FQGNSA. V dropped 1 base and J dropped 5; count of bases not matched to a gene: 11. CDR3 protein: CASSLVGVQRGIDTQYF. The CDR3 nucleotides read TGTGCCAGCAGCTTAGTTGGAGTCCAGCGGGGGATAGATACGCAGTATTTT.

V usage is TRBV27 and J usage is TRBJ1-5, with 7 bases fitting TRBD1. The CDR3 has 16 amino acids. V was clipped by 2 bases and J by 0 bases; unmatched bases: 4. Germline CDR1 is MNHEY and CDR2 is SMNVEV (reference sequence). The chain's CDR3 is CASSLKGTASNQPQHF. CDR3 nucleotide sequence: TGTGCCAGCAGTTTAAAAGGGACAGCTAGCAATCAGCCCCAGCATTTT.

This clone was counted a few times. The J gene is TRBJ2-3, the V gene TRBV18; tentatively, D is TRBD2 (7 bases). Germline V lookup: CDR1 KGHSH, CDR2 LQKENI. The CDR3 has 17 residues. Trimming pared 3 bases from V and 5 bases from J, leaving 21 bases between. The CDR3 here is CASSPRIMGGLEDTQYF. CDR3 in DNA: TGTGCCAGCTCACCCCGAATTATGGGGGGGCTTGAAGATACGCAGTATTTT. Full variable domain (remainder filled in from reference TRBV18 and TRBJ2-3): NAGVMQNPRHLVRRRGQEARLRCSPMKGHSHVYWYRQLPEEGLKFMVYLQKENIIDESGMPKERFSAEFPKEGPSILRIQQVVRGDSAAYFCASSPRIMGGLEDTQYFGPGTRLTVL.

The rearrangement uses TRBV25-1 and TRBJ2-7, with D unclear. Germline CDR1 and CDR2: MGHDK and SYGVNS. The CDR3 totals 10 residues. Trimming pared 8 bases from V and 3 bases from J, leaving 5 bases between. The CDR3 bases are TGTGCCAGCGGAAACTACGAGCAGTACTTC. Amino acid sequence: CASGNYEQYF.

This chain connects TRBV5-8 to TRBJ1-3; D remains ambiguous. The V and J ends lost 1 base and 2 bases respectively, with 10 bases between them. The CDR3 runs 15 residues. Looked up from germline, CDR1 is SGHTS and CDR2 is YDEGEE. The CDR3 nucleotides read TGTGCCAGCAGCTTGAACAGCGTTCCTGGAAACACCATATATTTT. Amino acids: CASSLNSVPGNTIYF.

The chain uses TRBV27 and TRBJ1-1, with no clear D. The germline gives CDR1 MNHEY, CDR2 SMNVEV (reference sequence). V was clipped by 7 bases and J by 4 bases, with 16 bases between them. There are 14 residues in the CDR3. The CDR3 bases are TGTGCCAGCACCCAACGAGCCCGGCTCACTGAAGCTTTCTTT. Protein product: CASTQRARLTEAFF.

The V gene is TRBV20-1, the J gene TRBJ1-1; D unresolved. CDR3 size: 11 residues. V was pared by 2 bases and J by 0 bases, with 1 base between. In germline, CDR1 is DFQATT, CDR2 SNEGSKA (reference sequence). DNA for the CDR3: TGCAGTGCTAGAATGAACACTGAAGCTTTCTTT. Amino acid sequence: CSARMNTEAFF.

This sequence joins TRBV11-2 and TRBJ2-1, with 10 bases that match TRBD1. V lost 5 bases to trimming and J lost 7 bases; unmatched junction nucleotides: 8. CDR1 SGHAT and CDR2 FQNNGV come from the germline V gene. The length of the CDR3 is 15 residues. Here the CDR3 DNA reads TGTGCCAGCAGCCGACGGACAGGGGGGAAGAATGAGCAGTTCTTC. Translating gives CASSRRTGGKNEQFF.

The V gene is TRBV20-1, the J gene TRBJ1-4; perhaps TRBD1 as D (5 bases). The CDR3 totals 14 residues. Trimming shortened V by 3 bases and J by 6 bases, and 14 bases separated the two germline ends. CDR1 and CDR2 from the germline V gene are DFQATT and SNEGSKA (reference sequence). CDR3 sequence (DNA): TGCAGTGCTAGTGGCGCAGGGCTGGATGAAAAACTGTTTTTT. Protein product: CSASGAGLDEKLFF.

V usage is TRBV6-5 and J usage is TRBJ1-5; no definite D call. The V gene's germline CDR1 is MNHEY and CDR2 SVGAGI. The V gene lost 2 bases and the J gene lost 7 bases, with 12 bases spanning the gap. This CDR3 comprises 14 residues. The CDR3 is CASSYGRVGQPQHF. The CDR3 DNA follows: TGTGCCAGCAGTTACGGAAGGGTTGGACAGCCCCAGCATTTT.

The chain combines TRBV7-8 with TRBJ2-7; TRBD2 matches at 8 bases. J gave up 0 bases and V 1 base, and 8 bases lay outside the gene matches. CDR1 and CDR2 (germline): SGHVS, FQNEAQ. The CDR3 is made up of 17 amino acids. DNA for the CDR3: TGTGCCAGCAGCTTAGATTCGGCGGGGGGCCTCTCCTACGAGCAGTACTTC. Translated: CASSLDSAGGLSYEQYF. Drawing the rest from reference TRBV7-8 and TRBJ2-7, the complete variable domain is GAGVSQSPRYKVAKRGQDVALRCDPISGHVSLFWYQQALGQGPEFLTYFQNEAQLDKSGLPSDRFFAERPEGSVSTLKIQRTQQEDSAVYLCASSLDSAGGLSYEQYFGPGTRLTVT.

This clone appeared many times. This chain joins TRBV6-5 and TRBJ1-5, with no clear D. This CDR3 region has 13 residues. Germline V gene lookup returns CDR1 MNHEY and CDR2 SVGAGI. Between the trimmed V and J ends, which lost 7 bases and 4 bases, there was a span of 11 bases. The CDR3 coding sequence is TGTGCCAGCACCCTTACTGTTAATCAGCCCCAGCATTTT. Its translation: CASTLTVNQPQHF.

The chain employs TRBV28 and TRBJ1-5; D remains unclear. With 2 bases removed from V and 2 bases from J, the gap between germline ends came to 16 bases. The CDR3 runs 17 residues. The V gene's germline CDR1 is MDHEN and CDR2 SYDVKM. This CDR3 is CASSLTPPVVGNQPQHF. CDR3 bases: TGTGCCAGCAGTTTAACCCCACCGGTAGTTGGCAATCAGCCCCAGCATTTT. Drawing the rest from reference TRBV28 and TRBJ1-5, the complete variable domain is DVKVTQSSRYLVKRTGEKVFLECVQDMDHENMFWYRQDPGLGLRLIYFSYDVKMKEKGDIPEGYSVSREKKERFSLILESASTNQTSMYLCASSLTPPVVGNQPQHFGDGTRLSIL.

This chain links TRBV5-4 with TRBJ2-7; 8 bases are a match to TRBD1. The CDR3 covers 16 residues. From germline, CDR1 is SGHNT and CDR2 YYREEE (reference sequence). After removal of 0 bases from V and 2 bases from J, the junction contained 7 bases not matched to a gene. The CDR3 here is CASSLETGEFPYEQYF. CDR3 coding DNA: TGTGCCAGCAGCTTGGAGACAGGGGAGTTCCCCTACGAGCAGTACTTC. Complete variable domain (other parts from reference TRBV5-4 and TRBJ2-7): ETGVTQSPTHLIKTRGQQVTLRCSSQSGHNTVSWYQQALGQGPQFIFQYYREEENGRGNFPPRFSGLQFPNYSSELNVNALELDDSALYLCASSLETGEFPYEQYFGPGTRLTVT.